This TCR beta chain comes out of a study of T-cell memory formation after mild COVID-19. Germline values: CDR1 DFQATT, CDR2 SNEGSKA (reference sequence). The V and J ends lost 1 base and 4 bases, in that order; junction bases with no gene match: 6. This CDR3 comprises 14 residues. After 5'RACE with constant-segment primers, TCR alpha and TCR beta cDNA libraries carrying sample barcodes and UMIs were obtained. TCRdb called the 5' RACE reads again in MiXCR, with one record for every CDR3 protein. The sample yields under 450,000 distinct CDR3 sequences, around 14% seen once. Findings of the study overall: In pre-infection memory, a portion of responding clones appeared, which suggested that cross-reactive memory joined. Among clones contracting day 15 to 85, CD4/CD8 was balanced, whereas later expanders leaned CD4+.

Points on this clonotype: Its matching antigen is unknown.

The chain is built from TRBV20-1 and TRBJ2-7, with 8 bases fitting TRBD2. Sequencing was carried out using PBMCs or a T cell subset sorted from them (not recorded which). This clonotype was obtained from a man younger than 35 who had mild COVID-19 (a few samples of this study predate the infection). Cell type and time point are not known. The CDR3 nucleotides read TGCAGTGCTAGAGGAGCGGGGGCCAAGTACGAGCAGTACTTC. Amino acids: CSARGAGAKYEQYF.